This T cell receptor beta chain was captured in a study of control samples from healthy donors and cancer patients. This clone showed up just once. TCRdb's table, derived via immunoSEQ multiplex PCR, lists solely in-frame clones and lacks some. The sample holds around 130,000 clones; nearly 90% are singletons and the top ten take roughly 3.2%. CDR3 length: 14 amino acids. Germline values: CDR1 LGHDT, CDR2 YNNKEL (reference sequence). The ends were cut back, 0 bases at V and 2 bases at J, with 6 bases in the middle. What was sequenced was blood. This clonotype was obtained from a man between 45 and 60 years old in good health. This chain joins TRBV3-1 (or the pseudogene TRBV3-2) and TRBJ2-3, with D tentatively TRBD1 (5 bases). This chain's CDR3 is CASSQEGATDTQYF. In DNA, the CDR3 is TGTGCCAGCAGCCAAGAAGGGGCCACAGATACGCAGTATTTT.